This T cell receptor beta chain was sequenced during a study of PD-1 blockade in classical Hodgkin lymphoma. Data came from immunoSEQ multiplex PCR; TCRdb stores just in-frame clones and leaves some out. The sample has 100,000 to 130,000 clones, 80% to 90% seen once. Every patient was affected by relapse after autologous stem cell transplantation, while exposure to brentuximab vedotin was not uniform. The CDR3 runs to 14 residues. CDR1 and CDR2 from the germline V gene are LNHDA and SQIVND (reference sequence). Trimming shortened V by 2 bases and J by 8 bases, and 15 bases separated the two germline ends.

This sequence joins TRBV19 and TRBJ1-2, with D uncertain. Material: peripheral blood mononuclear cells (PBMCs), obtained before the second cycle of nivolumab. The source of this sequence is a human donor with classical Hodgkin lymphoma. The CDR3 DNA is TGTGCCAGTAGTATATCATATGGGGTGACCGGCTACACCTTC. This gives the protein CASSISYGVTGYTF.